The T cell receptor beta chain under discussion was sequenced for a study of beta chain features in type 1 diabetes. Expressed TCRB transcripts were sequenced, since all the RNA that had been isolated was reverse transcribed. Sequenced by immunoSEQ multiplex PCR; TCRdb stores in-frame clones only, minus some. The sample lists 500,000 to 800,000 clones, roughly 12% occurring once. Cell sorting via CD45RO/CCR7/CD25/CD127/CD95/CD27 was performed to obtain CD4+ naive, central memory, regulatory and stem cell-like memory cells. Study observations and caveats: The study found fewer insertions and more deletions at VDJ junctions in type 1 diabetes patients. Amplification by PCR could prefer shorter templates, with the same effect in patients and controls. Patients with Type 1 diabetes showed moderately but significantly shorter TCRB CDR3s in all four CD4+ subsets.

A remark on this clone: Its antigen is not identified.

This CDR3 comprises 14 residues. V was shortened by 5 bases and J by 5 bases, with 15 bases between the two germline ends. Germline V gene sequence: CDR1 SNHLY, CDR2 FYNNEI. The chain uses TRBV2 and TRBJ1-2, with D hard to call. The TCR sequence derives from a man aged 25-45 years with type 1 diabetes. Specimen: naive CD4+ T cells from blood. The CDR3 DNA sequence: TGTGCCAGCAGTTTGGGAACATCTATATATGGCTACACCTTC. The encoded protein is CASSLGTSIYGYTF. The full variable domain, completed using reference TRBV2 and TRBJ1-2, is EPEVTQTPSHQVTQMGQEVILRCVPISNHLYFYWYRQILGQKVEFLVSFYNNEISEKSEIFDDQFSVERPDGSNFTLKIRSTKLEDSAMYFCASSLGTSIYGYTFGSGTRLTVV.